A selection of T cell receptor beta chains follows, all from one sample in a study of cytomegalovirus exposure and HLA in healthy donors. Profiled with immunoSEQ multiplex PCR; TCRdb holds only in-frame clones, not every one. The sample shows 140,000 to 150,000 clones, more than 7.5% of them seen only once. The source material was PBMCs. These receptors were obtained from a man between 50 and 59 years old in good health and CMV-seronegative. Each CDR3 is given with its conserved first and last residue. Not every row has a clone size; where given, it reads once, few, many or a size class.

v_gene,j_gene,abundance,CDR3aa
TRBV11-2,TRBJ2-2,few,CASSFSDWTNTGELFF
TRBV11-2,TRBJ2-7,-,CASSLVAGYEQYF
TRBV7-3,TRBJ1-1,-,CASSTGGNTEAFF
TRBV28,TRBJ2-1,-,CASRTPGTSGSHNEQFF
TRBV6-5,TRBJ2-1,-,CASRGGLAGPGEFF
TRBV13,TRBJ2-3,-,CASSPGTSGSRVQYF
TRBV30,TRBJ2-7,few,CAQPGTGDEQYF
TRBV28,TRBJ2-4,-,CASSSLSYRGINIQYF
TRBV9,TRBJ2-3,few,CASSPFERTDTQYF
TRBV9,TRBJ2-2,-,CASSVGTGNTGELFF
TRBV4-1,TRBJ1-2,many,CASSHARAGNGYTF
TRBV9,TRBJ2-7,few,CASSVAPSDTYEQYF
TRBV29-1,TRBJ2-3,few,CSVLDALTQYF
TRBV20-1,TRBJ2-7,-,CSGQGLYEQYF
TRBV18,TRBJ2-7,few,CASSQPGRAGQYF
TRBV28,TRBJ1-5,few,CASSFSRWGGQPQHF
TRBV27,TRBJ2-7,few,CASSLKPAGAPYEQYF
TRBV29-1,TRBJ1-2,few,CSVGEGSSYGYTF
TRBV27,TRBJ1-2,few,CASGRVGGALGYTF
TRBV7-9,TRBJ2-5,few,CASDWTDQETQYF
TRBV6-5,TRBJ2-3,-,CASGWTDTDTQYF
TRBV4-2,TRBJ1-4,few,CASSQDGAEKLFF
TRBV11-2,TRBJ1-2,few,CASSLTGDGYTF
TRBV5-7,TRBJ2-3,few,CASSFTGPDTQYF
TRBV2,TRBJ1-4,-,CASSLQGINEKLFF
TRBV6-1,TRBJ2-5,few,CASTPGTERETQYF
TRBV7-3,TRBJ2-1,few,CASSRLGAGAIYNEQFF
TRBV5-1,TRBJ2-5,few,CASSLAAGAEETQYF
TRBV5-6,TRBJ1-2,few,CASSLGQFYGYTF